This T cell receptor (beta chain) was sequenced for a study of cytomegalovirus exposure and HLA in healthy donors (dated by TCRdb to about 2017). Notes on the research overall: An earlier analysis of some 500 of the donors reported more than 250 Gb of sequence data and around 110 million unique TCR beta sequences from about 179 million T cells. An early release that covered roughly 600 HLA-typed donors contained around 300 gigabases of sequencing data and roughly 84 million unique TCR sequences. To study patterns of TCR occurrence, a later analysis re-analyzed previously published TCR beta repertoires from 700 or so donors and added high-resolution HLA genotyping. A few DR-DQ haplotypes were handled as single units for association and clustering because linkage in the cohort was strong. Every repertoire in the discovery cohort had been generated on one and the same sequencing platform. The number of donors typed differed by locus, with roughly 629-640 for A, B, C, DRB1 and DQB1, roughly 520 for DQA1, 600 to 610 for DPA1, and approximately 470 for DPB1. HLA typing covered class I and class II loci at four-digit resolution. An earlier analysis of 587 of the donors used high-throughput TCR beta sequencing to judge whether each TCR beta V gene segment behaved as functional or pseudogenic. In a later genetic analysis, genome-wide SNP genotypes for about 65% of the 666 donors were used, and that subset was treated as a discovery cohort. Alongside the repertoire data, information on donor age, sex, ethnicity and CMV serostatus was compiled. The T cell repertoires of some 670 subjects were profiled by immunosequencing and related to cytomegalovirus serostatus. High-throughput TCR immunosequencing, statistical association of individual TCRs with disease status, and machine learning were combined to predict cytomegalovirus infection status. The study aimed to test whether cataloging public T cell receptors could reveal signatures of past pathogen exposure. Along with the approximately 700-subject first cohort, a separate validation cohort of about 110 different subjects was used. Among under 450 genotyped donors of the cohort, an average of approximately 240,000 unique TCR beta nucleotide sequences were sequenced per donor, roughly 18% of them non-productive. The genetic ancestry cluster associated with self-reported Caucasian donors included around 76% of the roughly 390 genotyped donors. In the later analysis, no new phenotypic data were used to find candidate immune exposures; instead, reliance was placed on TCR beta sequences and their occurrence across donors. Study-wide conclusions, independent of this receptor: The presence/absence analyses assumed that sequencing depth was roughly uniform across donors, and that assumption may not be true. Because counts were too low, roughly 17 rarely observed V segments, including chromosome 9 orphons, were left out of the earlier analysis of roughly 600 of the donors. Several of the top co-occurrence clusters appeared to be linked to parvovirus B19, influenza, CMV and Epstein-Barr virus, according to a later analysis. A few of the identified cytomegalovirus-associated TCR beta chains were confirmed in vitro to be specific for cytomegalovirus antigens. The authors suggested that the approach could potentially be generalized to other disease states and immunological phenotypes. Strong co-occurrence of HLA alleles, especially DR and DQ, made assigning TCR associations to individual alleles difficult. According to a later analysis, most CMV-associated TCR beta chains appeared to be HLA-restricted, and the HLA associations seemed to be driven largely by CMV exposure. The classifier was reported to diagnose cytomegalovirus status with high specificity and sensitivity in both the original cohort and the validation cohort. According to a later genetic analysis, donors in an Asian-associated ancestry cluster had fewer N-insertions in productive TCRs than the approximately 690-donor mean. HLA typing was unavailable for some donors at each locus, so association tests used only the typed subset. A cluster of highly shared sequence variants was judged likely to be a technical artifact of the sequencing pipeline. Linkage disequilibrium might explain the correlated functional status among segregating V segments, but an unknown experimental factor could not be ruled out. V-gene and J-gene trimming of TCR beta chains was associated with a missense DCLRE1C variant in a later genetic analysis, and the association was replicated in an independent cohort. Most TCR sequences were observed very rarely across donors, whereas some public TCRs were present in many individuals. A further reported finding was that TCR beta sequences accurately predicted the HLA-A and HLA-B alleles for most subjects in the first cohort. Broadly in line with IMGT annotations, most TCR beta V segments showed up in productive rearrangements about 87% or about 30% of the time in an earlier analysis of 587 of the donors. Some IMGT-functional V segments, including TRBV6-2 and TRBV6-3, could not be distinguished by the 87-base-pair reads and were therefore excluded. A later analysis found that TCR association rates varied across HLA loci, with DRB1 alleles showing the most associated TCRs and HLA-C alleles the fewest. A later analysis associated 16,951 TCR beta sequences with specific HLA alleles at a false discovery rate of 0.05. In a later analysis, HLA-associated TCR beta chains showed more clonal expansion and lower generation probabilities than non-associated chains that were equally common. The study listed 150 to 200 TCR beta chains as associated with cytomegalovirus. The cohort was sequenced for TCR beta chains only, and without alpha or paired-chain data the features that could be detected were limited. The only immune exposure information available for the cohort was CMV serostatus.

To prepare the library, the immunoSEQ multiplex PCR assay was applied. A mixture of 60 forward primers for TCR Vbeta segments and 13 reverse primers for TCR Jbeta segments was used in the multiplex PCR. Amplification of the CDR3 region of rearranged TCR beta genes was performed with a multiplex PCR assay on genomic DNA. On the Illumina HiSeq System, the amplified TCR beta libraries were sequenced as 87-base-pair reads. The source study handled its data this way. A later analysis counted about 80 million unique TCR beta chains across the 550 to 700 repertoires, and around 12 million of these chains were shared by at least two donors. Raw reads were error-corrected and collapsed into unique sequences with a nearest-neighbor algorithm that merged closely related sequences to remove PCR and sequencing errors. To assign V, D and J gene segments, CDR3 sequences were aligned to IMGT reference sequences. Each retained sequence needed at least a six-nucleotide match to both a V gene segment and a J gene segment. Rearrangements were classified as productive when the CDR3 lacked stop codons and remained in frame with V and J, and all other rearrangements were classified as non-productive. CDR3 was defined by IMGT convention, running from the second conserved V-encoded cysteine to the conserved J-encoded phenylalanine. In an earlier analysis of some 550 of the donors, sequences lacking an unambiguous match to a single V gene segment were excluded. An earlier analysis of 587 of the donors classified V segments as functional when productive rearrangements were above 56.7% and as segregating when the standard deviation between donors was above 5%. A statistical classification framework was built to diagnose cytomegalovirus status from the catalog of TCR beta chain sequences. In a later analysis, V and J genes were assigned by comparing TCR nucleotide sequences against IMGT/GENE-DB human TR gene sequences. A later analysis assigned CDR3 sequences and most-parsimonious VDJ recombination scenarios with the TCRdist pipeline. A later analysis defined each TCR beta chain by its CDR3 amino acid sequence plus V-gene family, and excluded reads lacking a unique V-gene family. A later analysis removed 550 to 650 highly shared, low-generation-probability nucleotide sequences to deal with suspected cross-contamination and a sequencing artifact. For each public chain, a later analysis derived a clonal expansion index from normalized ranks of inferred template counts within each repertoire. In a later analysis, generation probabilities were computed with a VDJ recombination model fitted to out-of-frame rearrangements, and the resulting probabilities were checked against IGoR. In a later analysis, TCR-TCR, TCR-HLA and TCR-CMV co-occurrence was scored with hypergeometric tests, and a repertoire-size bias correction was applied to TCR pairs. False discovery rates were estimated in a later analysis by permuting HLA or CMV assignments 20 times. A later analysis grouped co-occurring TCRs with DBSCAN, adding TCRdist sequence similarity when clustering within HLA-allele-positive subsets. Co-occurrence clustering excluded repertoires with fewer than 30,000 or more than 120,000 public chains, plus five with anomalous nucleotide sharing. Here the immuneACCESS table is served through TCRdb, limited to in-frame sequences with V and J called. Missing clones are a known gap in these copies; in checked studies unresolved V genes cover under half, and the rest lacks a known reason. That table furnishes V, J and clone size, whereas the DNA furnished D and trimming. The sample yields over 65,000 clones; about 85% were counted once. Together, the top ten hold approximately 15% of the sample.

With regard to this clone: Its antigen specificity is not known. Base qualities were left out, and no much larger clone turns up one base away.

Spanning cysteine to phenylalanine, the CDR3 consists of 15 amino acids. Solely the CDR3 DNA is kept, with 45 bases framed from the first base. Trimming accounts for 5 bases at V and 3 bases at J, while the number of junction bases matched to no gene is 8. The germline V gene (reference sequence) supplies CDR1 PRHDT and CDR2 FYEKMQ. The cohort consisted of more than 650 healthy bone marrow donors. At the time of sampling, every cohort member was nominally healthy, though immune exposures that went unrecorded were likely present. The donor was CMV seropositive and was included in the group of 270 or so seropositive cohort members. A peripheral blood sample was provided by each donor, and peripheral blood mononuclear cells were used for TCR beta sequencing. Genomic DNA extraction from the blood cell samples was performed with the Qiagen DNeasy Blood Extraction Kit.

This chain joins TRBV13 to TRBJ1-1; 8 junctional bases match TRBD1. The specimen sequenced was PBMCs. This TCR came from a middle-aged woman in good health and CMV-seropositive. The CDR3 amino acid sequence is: CASSTRTGKDTEAFF. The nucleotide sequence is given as TGTGCCAGCAGCACCCGGACAGGGAAAGACACTGAAGCTTTCTTT.